Given below is one T cell receptor (beta chain) in context. This clonotype has a handful of counts. This clone's antigen is unknown. No qualities accompany the bases; no much larger clone lies one base away. TCRdb names Illumina MiSeq as the instrument used. The public sequencing data were trimmed at Q25 with fastp and processed into clonotypes with MiXCR by TCRdb, which kept only in-frame beta chains. Each entry merges the rows of one CDR3 protein and shows their most common DNA and genes. The sample profile shows approximately 100,000 distinct CDR3 sequences; less than 40% of them were found once. The ten biggest clones cover less than 2.5% of the sample. The CDR3 numbers 13 residues from cysteine through phenylalanine. The sequence is cut down to CDR3 DNA, 39 bases in frame from base 1. CDR1 and CDR2 are read off the germline V gene as SGHDT and YYEEEE. The V end loses 0 bases and the J end loses 6 bases, and a stretch of 10 bases separates them.

The data were taken from a study of type 1 regulatory T cells (dated by TCRdb to the early 2020s). For the wider study: An in vitro protocol by which a Tr1-enriched, alloantigen-specific CD4 T cell product named T-allo10 was generated was characterized in the study. Patients with hematological malignancies who were receiving allogeneic hematopoietic stem cell transplantation were the group in which T-allo10 was being clinically evaluated.

The chain employs TRBV5-6 and TRBJ2-7; confidence is insufficient to name the D gene. This receptor was identified in a human donor in good health. Source material: CD4+ T cells, either the whole sample or a sorted fraction (not recorded which). The CDR3 corresponds to CASSLVGVGEQYF. At the DNA level, the sequence is TGTGCCAGCAGCTTGGTTGGGGTCGGCGAGCAGTACTTC.